This T cell receptor beta chain was sequenced in a study of CD8 T cells in ankylosing spondylitis (dated by TCRdb to 2015 to 2018). Some background on the complete study: To find TCR variants linked to disease, the study profiled T cell receptor beta repertoires in ankylosing spondylitis patients and healthy donors. The whole study cohort included 90 to 120 healthy donors and 25 ankylosing spondylitis patients. Peripheral blood was sampled, and synovial fluid was also collected from ankylosing spondylitis patients.

Findings and caveats that apply to the study as a whole: According to the report, matched synovial fluid samples from ankylosing spondylitis patients were significantly enriched for the disease-linked clones. In peripheral blood, the disease-linked clones were found at relatively low frequencies and had a CD8+ phenotype. Some TCR beta motif variants had previously been reported in synovial fluid and blood of reactive arthritis patients, which suggested common disease-initiation mechanisms. A TCR beta motif made up of about eight highly homologous amino acid variants appeared to be characteristic of blood from ankylosing spondylitis patients.

The CDR3 runs 17 amino acids, cysteine and phenylalanine included. Only the CDR3 portion is preserved as DNA: 51 bases, with reading frame beginning at the first base. CDR1 and CDR2 are drawn from the germline V gene: SGHVS, FQNEAQ. The junction carries 17 bases between V and J, which are trimmed by 4 bases and 0 bases respectively. This clonotype was detected many times. Its specific antigen is unknown. Base qualities are not at hand, and no much larger clone is one base apart. The sample was run on an Illumina HiSeq 2500. TCR beta libraries were prepared by quantitative 5'-RACE with molecular barcodes. The study's own analysis went as follows. To identify disease-linked TCR variants, a new computational method was used, one built on a probabilistic model of VDJ rearrangement. The public sequencing data were trimmed at Q25 with fastp and processed into clonotypes with MiXCR by TCRdb, which kept only in-frame beta chains. A single entry per CDR3 protein holds the most common genes and DNA from its merged rows. TCRdb assigned the V and J calls; the authors' analysis was not used. The sample contains 240,000 or so distinct CDR3 sequences, about 10% of them found a single time. Of the sample, around 7% falls within the top ten clones.

The receptor was derived from a male donor with ankylosing spondylitis or in good health (not recorded which). The sequence is built from TRBV7-8 and TRBJ2-3, with the D segment identity uncertain. Sequenced material: blood, either unsorted or a sorted T cell fraction (not recorded which). The CDR3 reads CASSWPLADPSTDTQYF. The DNA is as follows: TGTGCCAGCAGCTGGCCTCTCGCGGACCCCAGCACAGATACGCAGTATTTT.